What follows are 27 T cell receptor beta chains derived from one specimen sequenced in a study of T cells expressing NK-cell markers. TCRdb reprocessed the 5' RACE reads, with one entry per CDR3 protein and no DNA. The data include over 250,000 distinct CDR3 sequences; the top ten clones carry around 4.3%. Sequenced: blood T cells: a sorted CD56 or NKG2C T cell subset, CD4+ or CD8+ T cells, or bulk PBMC T cells (not recorded which). The receptors were gathered from a woman aged 18 to 75 in good health.

The chain links TRBV20-1 to TRBJ2-3. CDR1 and CDR2 from the germline V gene are DFQATT and SNEGSKA (reference sequence). This CDR3 contains 13 residues. CDR3 region: CSARKDISDTQYF.

The gene calls are TRBV30 and TRBJ2-7; TCRdb calls TRBD1, which cannot be checked without DNA. Looked up from germline, CDR1 is GTSNPN and CDR2 is SVGIG (reference sequence). The CDR3 totals 13 residues. The chain's CDR3 is CAWKPGQGALQYF.

The chain combines TRBV7-3 with TRBJ2-3; TCRdb indicates TRBD1, and absent DNA this call remains unverified. Germline CDR1 SGHTA, CDR2 FQGTGA. The CDR3 covers 14 residues. The CDR3 sequence is CASSPGGWPDTQYF.

The V call is TRBV5-1, the J call TRBJ1-3. Germline CDR1 reads SGHRS; CDR2 reads YFSETQ. The CDR3 runs 14 residues. The chain's CDR3 is CASSSSGTGNTIYF.

The J gene is TRBJ2-7, the V gene TRBV5-1. The CDR3 extends over 15 amino acids. Germline loops: CDR1 SGHRS, CDR2 YFSETQ. CDR3: CASSQPQTAAYEQYF.

This sequence joins TRBV23-1 and TRBJ2-7; TCRdb names TRBD2, which stays unverified in the absence of DNA. TRBV23-1 is known as an ORF, though its function is uncertain. The CDR3 covers 14 residues. This CDR3 is CASSQQGPPYEQYF.

The V call is TRBV6-2 or TRBV6-3, the J call TRBJ1-1; the TCRdb D gene call, TRBD1, has no DNA to confirm it. Per germline, CDR1 MNHEY and CDR2 SVGEGT. The CDR3 runs to 15 residues. CDR3: CASSPKTFSGTEAFF.

The chain links TRBV5-1 to TRBJ2-7; absent DNA, TCRdb's TRBD2 call cannot be checked. The CDR3 runs to 16 residues. Looked up from germline, CDR1 is SGHRS and CDR2 is YFSETQ. The CDR3 is CASSPDRTSGMYEQYF.

The rearrangement links TRBV27 to TRBJ1-2; no DNA is available, so the TRBD1 call from TCRdb remains unchecked. CDR3 length equals 15 residues. Germline V CDR1 and CDR2: MNHEY, SMNVEV (reference sequence). CDR3 protein: CASSSRDRGNYGYTF.

The chain links TRBV20-1 to TRBJ2-7; lacking DNA, the TRBD1 call made by TCRdb goes unchecked. Germline-derived CDR1 and CDR2 are DFQATT and SNEGSKA (reference sequence). This CDR3 comprises 15 residues. The CDR3 is CSARDKGQGAYEQYF.

The chain employs TRBV5-1 and TRBJ2-3; TCRdb names TRBD1, which stays unverified in the absence of DNA. CDR3 length equals 14 residues. Germline CDR1 and CDR2: SGHRS and YFSETQ. The CDR3 here is CASSSQTGGDTQYF.

The rearrangement uses TRBV20-1 and TRBJ1-1. This CDR3 comprises 14 residues. Germline CDR1 and CDR2: DFQATT and SNEGSKA (reference sequence). CDR3 residues: CSARATGRNTEAFF.

The chain recombines TRBV7-2 with TRBJ1-2; TCRdb outputs TRBD1, but without DNA this stays unchecked. This CDR3 comprises 15 residues. Per the germline V gene, CDR1 is SGHTA and CDR2 is FQGNSA. The CDR3 sequence: CASSPGTGLGAIYTF.

V and J are TRBV9 and TRBJ2-1. This CDR3 is built from 16 residues. Germline assignment: CDR1 SGDLS and CDR2 YYNGEE. The CDR3 protein is CASSVAPDSSYNEQFF.

This chain uses TRBV7-6 with TRBJ2-7. CDR1 and CDR2 from the germline V gene are SGHVS and FNYEAQ. This CDR3 spans 13 amino acids. CDR3 in amino acids: CASSGRSSYEQYF.

The chain combines TRBV30 with TRBJ1-1. The CDR3 spans 13 residues. Germline-derived CDR1 and CDR2 are GTSNPN and SVGIG (reference sequence). CDR3 sequence: CAWSGIGSAEAFF. The full variable domain, completed using reference TRBV30 and TRBJ1-1, is SQTIHQWPATLVQPVGSPLSLECTVEGTSNPNLYWYRQAAGRGLQLLFYSVGIGQISSEVPQNLSASRPQDRQFILSSKKLLLSDSGFYLCAWSGIGSAEAFFGQGTRLTVV.

The chain uses TRBV11-2 and TRBJ2-3; TCRdb gives TRBD1 as the D gene, but with no DNA this cannot be confirmed. The germline CDR1 and CDR2 sequences are SGHAT and FQNNGV. The CDR3 runs to 16 residues. The chain's CDR3 is CASSLAGRPITDTQYF.

This rearrangement joins TRBV7-3 to TRBJ2-1; TCRdb names TRBD1, which stays unverified in the absence of DNA. The CDR3 runs 13 residues. CDR1 is SGHTA and CDR2 is FQGTGA in the germline V gene. The CDR3 sequence is CASSDKPQGVKFF.

The V and J genes are TRBV3-1 and TRBJ2-7; the D gene TCRdb calls, TRBD1, cannot be checked with no DNA. The CDR3 contains 13 residues. The V gene's germline CDR1 is LGHDT and CDR2 YNNKEL (reference sequence). CDR3 protein: CASSQGDAYEQYF.

The chain carries TRBV3-1 and TRBJ1-4; the TCRdb D gene call, TRBD1, has no DNA to confirm it. Germline CDR1 and CDR2: LGHDT and YNNKEL (reference sequence). This CDR3 is 14 amino acids long. CDR3: CASSRGQGGRQLFF.

The chain recombines TRBV29-1 with TRBJ2-5; with no DNA, the TCRdb D assignment of TRBD1 cannot be verified. This CDR3 has 14 amino acids. CDR1 and CDR2 (germline): SQVTM, ANQGSEA. CDR3 protein: CSGSVGASRETQYF.

J is TRBJ1-1 and V is TRBV7-9; lacking DNA, the TRBD1 call made by TCRdb goes unchecked. This CDR3 is 13 amino acids long. The germline CDR1 and CDR2 sequences are SEHNR and FQNEAQ (reference sequence). The CDR3 here is CASSYRAGTEAFF.

The gene calls are TRBV2 and TRBJ1-1. This CDR3 is built from 14 residues. CDR1 and CDR2 from the germline V gene are SNHLY and FYNNEI. The CDR3 is CASSGRGGGTEAFF. The entire variable domain, with the rest obtained from reference TRBV2 and TRBJ1-1, is as follows: EPEVTQTPSHQVTQMGQEVILRCVPISNHLYFYWYRQILGQKVEFLVSFYNNEISEKSEIFDDQFSVERPDGSNFTLKIRSTKLEDSAMYFCASSGRGGGTEAFFGQGTRLTVV.

The chain employs TRBV4-3 and TRBJ2-2. The CDR3 covers 17 residues. Germline values: CDR1 LGHNA, CDR2 YSLEER. The CDR3 protein is CASSQAATGYYTGELFF.

The chain has TRBV13 and TRBJ1-1; TCRdb lists TRBD1, though no DNA is available to test this call. Germline CDR1 PRHDT, CDR2 FYEKMQ (reference sequence). The CDR3 runs 14 residues. Here the CDR3 reads CASSSRAAGTEAFF.

The chain carries TRBV5-6 and TRBJ1-5; TCRdb lists TRBD1, though no DNA is available to test this call. Germline lookup yields CDR1 SGHDT and CDR2 YYEEEE. CDR3 size: 14 residues. The CDR3 protein is CASSLRGAGQPQHF.

V gene TRBV5-6 combines with J gene TRBJ1-4; TCRdb picks TRBD1, but there is no DNA to check that call. Germline CDR1 is SGHDT and CDR2 is YYEEEE. The CDR3 is made up of 14 amino acids. The CDR3 spells CASSLEYRGRELFF. The complete variable domain, with remaining parts taken from reference TRBV5-6 and TRBJ1-4, reads DAGVTQSPTHLIKTRGQQVTLRCSPKSGHDTVSWYQQALGQGPQFIFQYYEEEERQRGNFPDRFSGHQFPNYSSELNVNALLLGDSALYLCASSLEYRGRELFFGSGTQLSVL.